Shown below are 21 T cell receptor beta chains from a single sample sequenced in a study of T cell responses to AZD1222 COVID-19 vaccine. TCRdb keeps only in-frame clones here, not all; method: immunoSEQ multiplex PCR. The sample has 150,000 or so clones, approximately 91% seen once. This sample comprised peripheral blood, obtained after recovery from COVID-19. The receptors stem from an adult who had recovered from COVID-19.

The CDR3 spells CASSWTSGRTTDTQYF. The CDR3 DNA reads TGTGCCAGCAGCTGGACTAGCGGGAGGACCACAGATACGCAGTATTTT. V gene TRBV3-1 (or the pseudogene TRBV3-2) combines with J gene TRBJ2-3, with TRBD2 identical over 14 bases. Germline V gene data show CDR1 as LGHDT and CDR2 as YNNKEL (reference sequence). J was trimmed by 2 bases and V by 5 bases; bases with no gene match: 3. CDR3 length: 16 residues.

V and J are TRBV11-3 and TRBJ1-6; D ambiguous. In germline, CDR1 is SGHNT, CDR2 YENEEA. This CDR3 has 13 residues. V shed 0 bases and J shed 7 bases, with 4 bases lying between them. The CDR3, as DNA: TGTGCCAGCAGCTTAGAGAGGAATTCACCCCTCCACTTT. This sequence encodes CASSLERNSPLHF.

The V call is TRBV28, the J call TRBJ1-1, with D possibly being TRBD1 (6 bases). The CDR3 is 15 amino acids. CDR1 is MDHEN, CDR2 SYDVKM, per germline. Deletions cut 2 bases from V and 0 bases from J, with 10 bases between. The CDR3 nucleotides are TGTGCCAGCAGTTTAGGTGGGGACATGAACACTGAAGCTTTCTTT. It encodes CASSLGGDMNTEAFF.

This clone was detected only a few times. V usage is TRBV21-1 and J usage is TRBJ1-6; TRBD1, the D gene given by the table, was not confirmed from the DNA. TRBV21-1 is listed as a pseudogene. The CDR3 has 17 residues. In nucleotides, the CDR3 is TGTGCCAGCACCGAGGACAAGGCGAGCTCCTATAATTCACCCCTCCACTTT. It codes for CASTEDKASSYNSPLHF.

The J gene is TRBJ2-7, the V gene TRBV28, with TRBD2 identical over 12 bases. Germline CDR1 and CDR2: MDHEN and SYDVKM. V shed 4 bases, J shed 7 bases, and the junction held 11 bases outside the gene matches. There are 16 residues in the CDR3. CDR3 sequence reads: CASSSSRLAGVGEQYF. CDR3 nucleotide sequence: TGTGCCAGCAGTTCCTCTAGACTAGCGGGAGTGGGTGAGCAGTACTTC.

The rearrangement uses TRBV7-9 and TRBJ2-7; D gene ambiguous. The CDR3 extends over 13 amino acids. V dropped 4 bases and J dropped 3 bases, with 10 bases sitting between them. Germline CDR1 and CDR2: SEHNR and FQNEAQ (reference sequence). In DNA form, the CDR3 reads TGTGCCAGCAGCTCGCGAGCGATCTACGAGCAGTACTTC. It codes for CASSSRAIYEQYF.

V gene TRBV9 combines with J gene TRBJ1-1; D gene ambiguous. In germline, CDR1 is SGDLS, CDR2 YYNGEE. Deletions cut 4 bases from V and 1 base from J, with 14 bases between. This CDR3 is 15 amino acids long. CDR3 nucleotides: TGTGCCAGCAGCCCCCTGGCAGGTGCGAACACTGAAGCTTTCTTT. Its translation: CASSPLAGANTEAFF. Combining the CDR3 with reference TRBV9 and TRBJ1-1 gives the whole variable domain DSGVTQTPKHLITATGQRVTLRCSPRSGDLSVYWYQQSLDQGLQFLIQYYNGEERAKGNILERFSAQQFPDLHSELNLSSLELGDSALYFCASSPLAGANTEAFFGQGTRLTVV.

The rearrangement links TRBV7-9 to TRBJ2-3; no firm D call. Germline V lookup: CDR1 SEHNR, CDR2 FQNEAQ (reference sequence). Trimming pared 4 bases from V and 4 bases from J, leaving 9 bases between. The length of the CDR3 is 13 residues. The CDR3 region is CASSSLRPDTQYF. In DNA, the CDR3 is TGTGCCAGCAGCTCTCTCCGGCCAGATACGCAGTATTTT.

This chain joins TRBV28 and TRBJ1-2; a possible D gene is TRBD1 (6 bases). V lost 8 bases and J lost 6, with 19 bases in between. Germline V lookup: CDR1 MDHEN, CDR2 SYDVKM. CDR3 length equals 14 residues. The CDR3 sequence: CASVLGAQVNGYTF. In DNA, the CDR3 is TGTGCCAGCGTGTTGGGGGCGCAGGTAAATGGCTACACCTTC.

The chain combines TRBV27 with TRBJ1-1; tentatively, D is TRBD1 (6 bases). The CDR3 spans 14 residues. Germline V gene sequence: CDR1 MNHEY, CDR2 SMNVEV (reference sequence). V was trimmed by 7 bases and J by 1 base, leaving 13 bases between them. This CDR3 reads CASNNLGQNTEAFF. DNA of the CDR3: TGTGCCAGCAATAATTTGGGACAGAACACTGAAGCTTTCTTT.

V usage is TRBV14 and J usage is TRBJ2-6; D might be TRBD1 (6 bases). The CDR3 length is 15 residues. The germline gives CDR1 SGHDN, CDR2 FVKESK. Trimming pared 8 bases from V and 4 bases from J, leaving 15 bases between. The CDR3 region is CASRSTGLGANVLTF. The CDR3 nucleotides are TGTGCCAGCCGCTCCACAGGGTTGGGGGCCAACGTCCTGACTTTC.

This clone was seen a single time. The chain carries TRBV7-2 and TRBJ2-1; TRBD2 aligns across 16 bases. The CDR3 consists of 19 residues. From germline, CDR1 is SGHTA and CDR2 FQGNSA. The V gene end was trimmed by 4 bases and the J gene end by 8 bases; junction bases not matched to a gene: 14. CDR3 amino acids: CASSSRQGLAGGSGDEQFF. For the CDR3, the DNA is TGTGCCAGCAGCTCTCGACAGGGACTAGCGGGAGGGTCCGGCGATGAGCAGTTCTTC.

This chain links TRBV28 with TRBJ1-4; D is ambiguous. Trimming left V 6 bases short and J 1 base short, with 3 bases between. The CDR3 has 12 amino acids. Germline CDR1 MDHEN, CDR2 SYDVKM. CDR3 DNA sequence: TGTGCCAGCAGGCGAACTAATGAAAAACTGTTTTTT. Residues: CASRRTNEKLFF. The full variable domain, with the rest looked up from reference TRBV28 and TRBJ1-4, is DVKVTQSSRYLVKRTGEKVFLECVQDMDHENMFWYRQDPGLGLRLIYFSYDVKMKEKGDIPEGYSVSREKKERFSLILESASTNQTSMYLCASRRTNEKLFFGSGTQLSVL.

This rearrangement joins TRBV6-5 to TRBJ1-2; a possible D gene is TRBD1 (5 bases). The V gene's germline CDR1 is MNHEY and CDR2 SVGAGI. CDR3 size: 15 residues. The V end was cut by 2 bases, the J end by 0 bases, with 10 bases between. As DNA, the CDR3 is TGTGCCAGCAGTTACACCAGGGTAGCTAACTATGGCTACACCTTC. Its translation is CASSYTRVANYGYTF.

J is TRBJ2-2 and V is TRBV19; weak D call: TRBD2 (6 bases). This CDR3 contains 15 residues. Trimming pared 3 bases from V and 2 bases from J, leaving 10 bases between. Germline CDR1 is LNHDA and CDR2 is SQIVND (reference sequence). This CDR3 reads CASSMGLHNTGELFF. DNA for the CDR3: TGTGCCAGTAGTATGGGACTCCACAACACCGGGGAGCTGTTTTTT.

The CDR3 DNA follows: TGTGCCAGTAGTATAAGGCAGGGCAGCACAGATACGCAGTATTTT. It is translated as CASSIRQGSTDTQYF. The rearrangement joins TRBV19 to TRBJ2-3; a possible D gene is TRBD1 (5 bases). The CDR3 is made up of 15 amino acids. Germline CDR1 reads LNHDA; CDR2 reads SQIVND (reference sequence). Trimming stripped 2 bases from V and 0 bases from J, with 9 bases between.

The chain couples TRBV5-6 to TRBJ1-4; tentative D call: TRBD1 (6 bases). CDR3 length: 13 amino acids. The V end was cut by 4 bases, the J end by 7 bases, with 11 bases between. Germline V gene lookup returns CDR1 SGHDT and CDR2 YYEEEE. CDR3 loop: CASSNGQIEKLFF. The CDR3 DNA sequence: TGTGCCAGCAGCAACGGACAGATTGAAAAACTGTTTTTT.

The chain uses TRBV7-2 and TRBJ1-4; D not resolved. The ends were cut back, 1 base at V and 8 bases at J, with 14 bases in the middle. Germline CDR1 reads SGHTA; CDR2 reads FQGNSA. CDR3 size: 15 residues. The CDR3 spells CASSLGPKKVEKLFF. The DNA for the CDR3 is TGTGCCAGCAGCTTAGGCCCAAAGAAGGTAGAAAAACTGTTTTTT.

The rearrangement uses TRBV28 and TRBJ1-2; D call uncertain. Per the germline V gene, CDR1 is MDHEN and CDR2 is SYDVKM. Trimming shortened V by 4 bases and J by 2 bases, and 8 bases separated the two germline ends. This CDR3 has 13 amino acids. The CDR3 loop is CASSSTVNYGYTF. The DNA for the CDR3 is TGTGCCAGCAGTTCAACGGTGAACTATGGCTACACCTTC.

This clone was observed a single time. The V and J genes are TRBV18 and TRBJ1-3, with 9 positions matching TRBD1. V shed 1 base and J 4 bases; nucleotides not matched to a gene: 11. Germline values: CDR1 KGHSH, CDR2 LQKENI. The CDR3 is made up of 18 amino acids. The CDR3 loop is CASSPQHYRGQRGNTIYF. In DNA form, the CDR3 reads TGTGCCAGCTCACCACAGCATTACAGGGGGCAGAGAGGAAACACCATATATTTT.

The sample holds one count of this clone. The CDR3 sequence is CASSFQDKTGYTF. The DNA of the CDR3 is TGTGCCAGCAGTTTTCAAGACAAAACTGGCTACACCTTC. This sequence joins TRBV28 and TRBJ1-2; D unresolved. With 3 bases removed from V and 7 bases from J, the gap between germline ends came to 12 bases. Per the germline V gene, CDR1 is MDHEN and CDR2 is SYDVKM. The CDR3 covers 13 residues.